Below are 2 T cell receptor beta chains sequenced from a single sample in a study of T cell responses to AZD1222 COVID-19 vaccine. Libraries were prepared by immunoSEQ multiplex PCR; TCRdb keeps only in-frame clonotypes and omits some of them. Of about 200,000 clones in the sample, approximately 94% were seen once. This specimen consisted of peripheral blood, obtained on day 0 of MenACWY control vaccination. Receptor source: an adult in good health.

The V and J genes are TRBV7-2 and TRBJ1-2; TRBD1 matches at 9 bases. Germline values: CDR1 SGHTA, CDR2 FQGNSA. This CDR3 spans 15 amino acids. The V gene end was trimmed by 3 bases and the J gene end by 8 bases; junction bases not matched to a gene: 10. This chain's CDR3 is CASSFSGDRAGGYTF. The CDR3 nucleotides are TGTGCCAGCAGCTTTAGTGGGGACAGGGCGGGAGGCTACACCTTC.

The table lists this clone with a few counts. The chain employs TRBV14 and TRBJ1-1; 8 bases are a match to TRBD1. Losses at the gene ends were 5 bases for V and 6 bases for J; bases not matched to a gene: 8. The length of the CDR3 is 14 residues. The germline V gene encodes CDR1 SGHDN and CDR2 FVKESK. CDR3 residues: CASSARTGKAEAFF. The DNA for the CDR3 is TGTGCCAGCAGCGCTAGGACAGGGAAGGCTGAAGCTTTCTTT.